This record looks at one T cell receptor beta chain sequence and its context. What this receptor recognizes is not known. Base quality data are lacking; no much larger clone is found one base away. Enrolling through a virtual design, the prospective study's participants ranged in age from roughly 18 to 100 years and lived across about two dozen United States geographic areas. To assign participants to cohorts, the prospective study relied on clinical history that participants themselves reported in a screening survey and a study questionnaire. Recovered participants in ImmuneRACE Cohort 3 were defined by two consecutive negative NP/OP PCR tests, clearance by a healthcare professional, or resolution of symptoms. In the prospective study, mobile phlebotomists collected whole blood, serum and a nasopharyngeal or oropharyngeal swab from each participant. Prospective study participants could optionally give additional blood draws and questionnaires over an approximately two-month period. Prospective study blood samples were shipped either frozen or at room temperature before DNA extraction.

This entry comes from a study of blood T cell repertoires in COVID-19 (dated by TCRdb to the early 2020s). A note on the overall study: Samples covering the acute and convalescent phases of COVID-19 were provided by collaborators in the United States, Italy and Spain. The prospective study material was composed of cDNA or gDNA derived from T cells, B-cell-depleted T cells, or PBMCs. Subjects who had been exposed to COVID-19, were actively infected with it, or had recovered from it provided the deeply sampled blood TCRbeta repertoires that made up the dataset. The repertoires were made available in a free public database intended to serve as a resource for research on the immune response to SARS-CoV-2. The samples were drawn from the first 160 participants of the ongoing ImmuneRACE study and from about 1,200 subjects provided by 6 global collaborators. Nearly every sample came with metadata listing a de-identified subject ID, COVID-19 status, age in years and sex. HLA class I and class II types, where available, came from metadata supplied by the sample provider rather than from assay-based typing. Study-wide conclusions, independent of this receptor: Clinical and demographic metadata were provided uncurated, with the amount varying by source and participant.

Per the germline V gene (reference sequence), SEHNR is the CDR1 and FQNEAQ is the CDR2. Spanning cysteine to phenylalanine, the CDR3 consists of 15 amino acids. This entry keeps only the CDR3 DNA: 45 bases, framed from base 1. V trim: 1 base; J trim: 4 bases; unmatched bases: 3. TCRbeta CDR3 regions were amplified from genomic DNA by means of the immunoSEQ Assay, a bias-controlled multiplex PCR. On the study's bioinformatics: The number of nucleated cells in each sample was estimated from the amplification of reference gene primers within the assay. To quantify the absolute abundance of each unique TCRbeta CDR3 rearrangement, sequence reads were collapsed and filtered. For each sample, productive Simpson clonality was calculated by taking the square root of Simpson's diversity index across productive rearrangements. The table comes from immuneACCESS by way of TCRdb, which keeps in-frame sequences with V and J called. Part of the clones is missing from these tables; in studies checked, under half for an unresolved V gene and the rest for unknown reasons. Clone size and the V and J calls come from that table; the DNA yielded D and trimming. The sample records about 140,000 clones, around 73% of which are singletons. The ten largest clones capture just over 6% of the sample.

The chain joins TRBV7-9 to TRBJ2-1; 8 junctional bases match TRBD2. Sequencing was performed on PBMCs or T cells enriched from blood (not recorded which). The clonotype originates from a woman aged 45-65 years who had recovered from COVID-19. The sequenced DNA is TGTGCCAGCAGCTTAGTAATAGCGGGGTACAATGAGCAGTTCTTC. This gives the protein CASSLVIAGYNEQFF.